The 21 T cell receptor beta chains below were found in one sample sequenced in a study of blood T cell repertoires in COVID-19 (TCRdb year 2020). Library prep was done by the immunoSEQ multiplex PCR assay. TCRdb's version of the immuneACCESS table is confined to in-frame rearrangements and falls short of the full clone set. An unresolved V gene accounts for under half of the shortfall where checked; the remainder is of unknown origin. This sample lists 200,000 to 250,000 clones; about four fifths were detected once. The ten top clones hold less than 3.5% of the sample. The sample was peripheral blood. Receptor source: a young woman with acute or convalescent COVID-19.

V usage is TRBV7-8 and J usage is TRBJ2-1; maybe TRBD1 (6 bases). Between the trimmed V and J ends, which lost 3 bases and 2 bases, there was a span of 14 bases. The CDR3 covers 16 residues. Germline V CDR1 and CDR2: SGHVS, FQNEAQ. DNA of the CDR3: TGTGCCAGCAGCTTTAGCATCAGGGGAACCTACAATGAGCAGTTCTTC. Protein product: CASSFSIRGTYNEQFF.

The chain has TRBV5-1 and TRBJ1-1; 7 nucleotides line up with TRBD1. This CDR3 is 15 amino acids long. The germline gives CDR1 SGHRS, CDR2 YFSETQ. J was trimmed by 1 base and V by 0 bases; bases with no gene match: 3. CDR3: CASSLEGQTNTEAFF. CDR3 nucleotide sequence: TGCGCCAGCAGCTTGGAGGGACAGACGAACACTGAAGCTTTCTTT.

This clone appeared a single time. This chain uses TRBV6-6 with TRBJ2-2; TRBD2 matches 14 bases. After removal of 5 bases from V and 6 bases from J, the junction contained 5 bases not matched to a gene. The CDR3 has 16 residues. The germline V gene encodes CDR1 MNHNY and CDR2 SVGAGI (reference sequence). In DNA, the CDR3 is TGTGCCAGCAGTCCGGGACTAGCGGGAGTCCCCGGGGAGCTGTTTTTT. This sequence encodes CASSPGLAGVPGELFF.

The chain joins TRBV10-3 to TRBJ1-1; tentatively, D is TRBD1 (5 bases). Germline lookup yields CDR1 ENHRY and CDR2 SYGVKD. Trimming removed 6 bases from V and 1 base from J, with 12 bases in between. The CDR3 length is 14 residues. The CDR3 here is CAIRTGTQNTEAFF. The CDR3 DNA sequence: TGTGCCATCAGAACAGGCACTCAGAACACTGAAGCTTTCTTT.

The chain has TRBV5-1 and TRBJ2-4, with a tentative D call TRBD2 (6 bases). The germline CDR1 and CDR2 sequences are SGHRS and YFSETQ. V dropped 4 bases and J dropped 7 bases, with 9 bases sitting between them. The CDR3 loop spans 12 amino acids. The CDR3 loop reads CASSPEGNIQYF. In nucleotides, the CDR3 is TGCGCCAGCAGCCCGGAGGGGAACATTCAGTACTTC.

The chain has TRBV9 and TRBJ1-2; 7 bases map to TRBD1. V was pared by 2 bases and J by 8 bases, with 6 bases of the junction left unmatched. Germline V lookup: CDR1 SGDLS, CDR2 YYNGEE. The CDR3 length is 13 residues. The CDR3 nucleotides are TGTGCCAGCAGCGTCGACAGGGAAGAGGGCTACACCTTC. It yields the protein CASSVDREEGYTF. The full variable domain, in which reference TRBV9 and TRBJ1-2 provide the parts outside the CDR3, is DSGVTQTPKHLITATGQRVTLRCSPRSGDLSVYWYQQSLDQGLQFLIQYYNGEERAKGNILERFSAQQFPDLHSELNLSSLELGDSALYFCASSVDREEGYTFGSGTRLTVV.

The chain carries TRBV14 and TRBJ1-2; D call uncertain. Germline V gene lookup returns CDR1 SGHDN and CDR2 FVKESK. The germline V and J ends were trimmed by 5 bases and 1 base, with 14 bases remaining between them. There are 15 residues in the CDR3. The CDR3 loop is CASSILPSVNYGYTF. CDR3 nucleotide sequence: TGTGCCAGCAGCATCCTCCCCTCAGTTAACTATGGCTACACCTTC.

This clone was found once. V usage is TRBV6-5 and J usage is TRBJ2-7; 7 bases match TRBD2. The germline CDR1 and CDR2 sequences are MNHEY and SVGAGI. The CDR3 loop spans 13 amino acids. V was clipped by 7 bases and J by 6 bases; unmatched bases: 9. The CDR3 is CASTRKREGEQYF. As DNA, the CDR3 is TGTGCCAGCACCCGAAAGAGGGAGGGCGAGCAGTACTTC.

The rearrangement links TRBV11-3 to TRBJ2-7; D is possibly TRBD1 (6 bases). The length of the CDR3 is 13 residues. Germline V gene lookup returns CDR1 SGHNT and CDR2 YENEEA. Trimming shortened V by 4 bases and J by 4 bases, and 11 bases separated the two germline ends. The CDR3 region has the DNA TGTGCCAGCAGCTCTGGACAGTTTTACGAGCAGTACTTC. Amino acids: CASSSGQFYEQYF.

The rearrangement links TRBV10-2 to TRBJ2-7; 9 nucleotides align to TRBD2. The germline V gene has CDR1 WSHSY and CDR2 SAAADI. V trimming: 10 bases; J trimming: 3 bases; junction bases outside the gene matches: 7. The length of the CDR3 is 13 residues. CDR3 coding DNA: TGCGCCACCGAACTAGCGGGCCTCTACGAGCAGTACTTC. Encoded protein: CATELAGLYEQYF.

This clone has just one count. The DNA for the CDR3 is TGTGCCAGCATCCCCGGAGGCGGATTCGGCTACACCTTC. Translating gives CASIPGGGFGYTF. This sequence joins TRBV6-2 or TRBV6-3 and TRBJ1-2; the D is unclear. The germline V gene has CDR1 MNHEY and CDR2 SVGEGT. This CDR3 has 13 amino acids. V lost 7 bases, J lost 8 bases, and 17 bases lay in between.

J is TRBJ2-1 and V is TRBV29-1, with TRBD2 matching 7 bases. The germline CDR1 and CDR2 sequences are SQVTM and ANQGSEA. This CDR3 region has 17 residues. With 2 bases clipped from V and 5 bases from J, the junction kept 15 bases outside the gene matches. CDR3 loop: CSVEKNRVRTRDNEQFF. As DNA, the CDR3 is TGCAGCGTTGAAAAAAACCGGGTCAGGACTAGAGACAATGAGCAGTTCTTC.

DNA for the CDR3: TGTGCCAGCAGCGTAGTTGAACTTACGAGCTCCTACAATGAGCAGTTCTTC. Translated, it gives CASSVVELTSSYNEQFF. This chain joins TRBV9 and TRBJ2-1; D gene ambiguous. V lost 0 bases and J 0 bases, leaving 13 bases between the germline ends. The CDR3 length is 17 residues. Germline CDR1 SGDLS, CDR2 YYNGEE.

The CDR3 nucleotides are TGTGCCAGCCAACGAGGCCACATAGCTTTCTTT. Translating gives CASQRGHIAFF. The rearrangement uses TRBV28 and TRBJ1-1; no clear D. The V gene's germline CDR1 is MDHEN and CDR2 SYDVKM. The CDR3 has 11 amino acids. Trimming took off 8 bases at V and 10 bases at J, with 14 bases between the two ends.

V and J are TRBV5-1 and TRBJ1-2; no definite D call. Germline assignment: CDR1 SGHRS and CDR2 YFSETQ. The CDR3 loop spans 12 amino acids. V shed 1 base and J shed 4 bases, with 5 bases lying between them. The DNA for the CDR3 is TGCGCCAGCAGCTTGAACAGCTATGGCTACACCTTC. This encodes CASSLNSYGYTF.

This clone has just one count. V and J are TRBV9 and TRBJ1-6; TRBD1 agrees at 8 bases. Germline CDR1 and CDR2: SGDLS and YYNGEE. V lost 3 bases to trimming and J lost 5 bases; unmatched junction nucleotides: 4. This CDR3 spans 15 amino acids. CDR3 nucleotides: TGTGCCAGCAGCGAGGACAGGGAAAATAATTCACCCCTCCACTTT. Protein: CASSEDRENNSPLHF.

The genes are TRBV19 and TRBJ2-3; 8 bases fit TRBD2. Germline V gene data show CDR1 as LNHDA and CDR2 as SQIVND (reference sequence). Trimming removed 3 bases from V and 1 base from J; junction bases left unmatched: 9. This CDR3 contains 17 residues. CDR3 protein: CASSISHSTSGTDTQYF. DNA of the CDR3: TGTGCCAGTAGTATCTCTCACTCGACTAGCGGCACAGATACGCAGTATTTT.

The genes are TRBV27 and TRBJ1-1; the match to TRBD1 covers 9 bases. The CDR3 is made up of 14 amino acids. The germline V gene encodes CDR1 MNHEY and CDR2 SMNVEV (reference sequence). Unmatched junction bases numbered 4, after V lost 5 bases and J lost 3 bases. The CDR3 DNA is TGTGCCAGCAGTCCCTGGACAGGGGACACTGAAGCTTTCTTT. Protein sequence: CASSPWTGDTEAFF.

This chain links TRBV15 with TRBJ2-3; 8 bases map to TRBD2. Germline V gene sequence: CDR1 LNHNV, CDR2 YYDKDF (reference sequence). CDR3 length equals 14 residues. With V trimmed by 10 bases and J by 1 base, 7 bases remained unmatched. The CDR3 loop reads CANHSGGGTDTQYF. CDR3 nucleotide sequence: TGTGCCAATCATTCGGGAGGGGGCACAGATACGCAGTATTTT.

The J gene is TRBJ1-5, the V gene TRBV20-1; D possibly corresponds to TRBD1 (6 bases). Per the germline V gene, CDR1 is DFQATT and CDR2 is SNEGSKA (reference sequence). CDR3 length equals 14 residues. With 3 bases removed from V and 7 bases from J, the gap between germline ends came to 16 bases. CDR3 in DNA: TGCAGTGCTAGTTTAAGGCAGGGGAAACAGCCCCAGCATTTT. This sequence encodes CSASLRQGKQPQHF.

The rearrangement uses TRBV7-3 and TRBJ1-6; 7 bases align to TRBD1. The ends lost 1 base at V and 9 bases at J; junction bases unmatched: 3. CDR1 and CDR2 from the germline V gene are SGHTA and FQGTGA. The CDR3 has 14 residues. The CDR3 loop reads CASSLNRGPSPLHF. DNA for the CDR3: TGTGCCAGCAGCTTAAACAGGGGCCCTTCACCCCTCCACTTT. Full variable domain (outside the CDR3, taken from reference TRBV7-3 and TRBJ1-6): GAGVSQTPSNKVTEKGKYVELRCDPISGHTALYWYRQSLGQGPEFLIYFQGTGAADDSGLPNDRFFAVRPEGSVSTLKIQRTERGDSAVYLCASSLNRGPSPLHFGNGTRLTVT.